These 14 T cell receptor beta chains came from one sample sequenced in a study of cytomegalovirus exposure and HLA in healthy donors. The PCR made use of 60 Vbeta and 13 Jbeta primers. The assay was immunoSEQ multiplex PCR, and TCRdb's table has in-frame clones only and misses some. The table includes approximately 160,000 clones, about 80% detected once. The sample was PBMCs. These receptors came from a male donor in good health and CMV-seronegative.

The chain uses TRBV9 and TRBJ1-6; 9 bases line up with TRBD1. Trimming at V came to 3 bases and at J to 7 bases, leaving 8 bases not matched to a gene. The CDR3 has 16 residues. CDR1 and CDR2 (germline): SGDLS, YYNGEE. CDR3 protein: CASSADTGGGNSPLHF. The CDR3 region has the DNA TGTGCCAGCAGCGCCGATACAGGGGGCGGGAATTCACCCCTCCACTTT.

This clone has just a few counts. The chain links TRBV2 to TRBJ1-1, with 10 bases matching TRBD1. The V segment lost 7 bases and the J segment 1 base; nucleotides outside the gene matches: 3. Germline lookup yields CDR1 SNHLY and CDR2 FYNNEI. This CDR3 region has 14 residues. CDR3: CASMGDRGNTEAFF. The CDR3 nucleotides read TGTGCCAGCATGGGGGACAGGGGGAACACTGAAGCTTTCTTT.

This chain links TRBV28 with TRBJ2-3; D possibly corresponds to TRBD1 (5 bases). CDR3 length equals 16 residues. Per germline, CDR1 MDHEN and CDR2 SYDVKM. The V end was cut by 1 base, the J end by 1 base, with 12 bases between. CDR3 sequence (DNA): TGTGCCAGCAGTTTATCCGAAACAGGTGGCACAGATACGCAGTATTTT. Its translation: CASSLSETGGTDTQYF.

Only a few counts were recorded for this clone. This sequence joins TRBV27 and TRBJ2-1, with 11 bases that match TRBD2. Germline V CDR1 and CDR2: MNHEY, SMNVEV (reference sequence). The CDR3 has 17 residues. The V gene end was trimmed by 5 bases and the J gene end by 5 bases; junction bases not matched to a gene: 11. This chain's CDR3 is CASSQLTTSGDDNEQFF. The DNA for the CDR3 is TGTGCCAGCAGTCAACTAACGACTAGCGGGGACGACAATGAGCAGTTCTTC.

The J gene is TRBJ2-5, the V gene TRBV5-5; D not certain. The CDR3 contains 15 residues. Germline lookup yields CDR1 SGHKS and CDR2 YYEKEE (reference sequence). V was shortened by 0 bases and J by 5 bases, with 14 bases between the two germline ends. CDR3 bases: TGTGCCAGCAGCTTGGCTTTATTACAGTTTGAGACCCAGTACTTC. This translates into CASSLALLQFETQYF.

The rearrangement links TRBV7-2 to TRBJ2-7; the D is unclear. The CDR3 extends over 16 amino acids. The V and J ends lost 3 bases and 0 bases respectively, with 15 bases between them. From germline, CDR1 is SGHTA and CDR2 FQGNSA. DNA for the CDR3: TGTGCCAGCAGCTTGAGGCCGGGTTTCGGCTCCTACGAGCAGTACTTC. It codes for CASSLRPGFGSYEQYF.

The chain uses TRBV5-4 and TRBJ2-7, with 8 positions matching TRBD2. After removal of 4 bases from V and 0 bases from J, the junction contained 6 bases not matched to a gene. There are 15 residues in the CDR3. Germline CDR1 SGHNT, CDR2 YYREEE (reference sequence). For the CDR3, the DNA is TGTGCCAGCAGCCCTACTAGCGGAAGCTCCTACGAGCAGTACTTC. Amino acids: CASSPTSGSSYEQYF.

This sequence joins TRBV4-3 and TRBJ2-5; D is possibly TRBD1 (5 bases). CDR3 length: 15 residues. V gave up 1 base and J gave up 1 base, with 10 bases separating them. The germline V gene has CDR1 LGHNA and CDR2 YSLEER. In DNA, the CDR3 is TGCGCCAGCAGCCAAGTCTTTGGGGCCCAAGAGACCCAGTACTTC. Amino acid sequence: CASSQVFGAQETQYF.

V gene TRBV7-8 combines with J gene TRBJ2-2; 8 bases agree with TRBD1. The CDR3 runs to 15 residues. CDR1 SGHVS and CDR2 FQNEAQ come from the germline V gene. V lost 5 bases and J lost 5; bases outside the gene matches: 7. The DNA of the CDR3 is TGTGCCAGCAGCCCGAGGACAGGGATAACCGGGGAGCTGTTTTTT. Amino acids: CASSPRTGITGELFF.

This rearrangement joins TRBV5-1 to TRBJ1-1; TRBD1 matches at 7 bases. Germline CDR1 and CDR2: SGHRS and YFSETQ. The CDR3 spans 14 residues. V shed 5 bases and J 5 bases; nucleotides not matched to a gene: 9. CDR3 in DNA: TGCGCCAGCAGAGGGGGACAGTCAAGTACTGAAGCTTTCTTT. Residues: CASRGGQSSTEAFF.

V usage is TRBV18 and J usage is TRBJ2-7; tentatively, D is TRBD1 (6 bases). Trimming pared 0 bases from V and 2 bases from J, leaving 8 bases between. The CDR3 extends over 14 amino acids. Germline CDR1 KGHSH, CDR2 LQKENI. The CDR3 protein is CASSPPQGTYEQYF. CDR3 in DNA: TGTGCCAGCTCACCACCCCAGGGGACCTACGAGCAGTACTTC.

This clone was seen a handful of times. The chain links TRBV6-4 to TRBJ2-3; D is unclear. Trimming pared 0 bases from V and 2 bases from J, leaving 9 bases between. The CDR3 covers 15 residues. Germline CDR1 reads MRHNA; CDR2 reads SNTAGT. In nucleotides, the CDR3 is TGTGCCAGCAGTGACTCTGGTAGCCCCACAGATACGCAGTATTTT. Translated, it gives CASSDSGSPTDTQYF.

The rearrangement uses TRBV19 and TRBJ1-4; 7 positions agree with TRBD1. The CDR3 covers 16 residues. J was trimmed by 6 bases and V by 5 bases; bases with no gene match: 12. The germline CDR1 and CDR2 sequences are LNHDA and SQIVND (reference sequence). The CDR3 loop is CASSSPETGRHEKLFF. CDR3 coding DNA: TGTGCCAGTAGTTCCCCCGAGACAGGGCGCCATGAAAAACTGTTTTTT.

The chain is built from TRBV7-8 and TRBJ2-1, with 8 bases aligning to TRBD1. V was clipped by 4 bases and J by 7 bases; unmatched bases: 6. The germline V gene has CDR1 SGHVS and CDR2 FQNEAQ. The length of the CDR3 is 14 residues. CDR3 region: CASSSRDRSNEQFF. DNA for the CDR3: TGTGCCAGCAGCTCTCGGGACAGGTCGAATGAGCAGTTCTTC.